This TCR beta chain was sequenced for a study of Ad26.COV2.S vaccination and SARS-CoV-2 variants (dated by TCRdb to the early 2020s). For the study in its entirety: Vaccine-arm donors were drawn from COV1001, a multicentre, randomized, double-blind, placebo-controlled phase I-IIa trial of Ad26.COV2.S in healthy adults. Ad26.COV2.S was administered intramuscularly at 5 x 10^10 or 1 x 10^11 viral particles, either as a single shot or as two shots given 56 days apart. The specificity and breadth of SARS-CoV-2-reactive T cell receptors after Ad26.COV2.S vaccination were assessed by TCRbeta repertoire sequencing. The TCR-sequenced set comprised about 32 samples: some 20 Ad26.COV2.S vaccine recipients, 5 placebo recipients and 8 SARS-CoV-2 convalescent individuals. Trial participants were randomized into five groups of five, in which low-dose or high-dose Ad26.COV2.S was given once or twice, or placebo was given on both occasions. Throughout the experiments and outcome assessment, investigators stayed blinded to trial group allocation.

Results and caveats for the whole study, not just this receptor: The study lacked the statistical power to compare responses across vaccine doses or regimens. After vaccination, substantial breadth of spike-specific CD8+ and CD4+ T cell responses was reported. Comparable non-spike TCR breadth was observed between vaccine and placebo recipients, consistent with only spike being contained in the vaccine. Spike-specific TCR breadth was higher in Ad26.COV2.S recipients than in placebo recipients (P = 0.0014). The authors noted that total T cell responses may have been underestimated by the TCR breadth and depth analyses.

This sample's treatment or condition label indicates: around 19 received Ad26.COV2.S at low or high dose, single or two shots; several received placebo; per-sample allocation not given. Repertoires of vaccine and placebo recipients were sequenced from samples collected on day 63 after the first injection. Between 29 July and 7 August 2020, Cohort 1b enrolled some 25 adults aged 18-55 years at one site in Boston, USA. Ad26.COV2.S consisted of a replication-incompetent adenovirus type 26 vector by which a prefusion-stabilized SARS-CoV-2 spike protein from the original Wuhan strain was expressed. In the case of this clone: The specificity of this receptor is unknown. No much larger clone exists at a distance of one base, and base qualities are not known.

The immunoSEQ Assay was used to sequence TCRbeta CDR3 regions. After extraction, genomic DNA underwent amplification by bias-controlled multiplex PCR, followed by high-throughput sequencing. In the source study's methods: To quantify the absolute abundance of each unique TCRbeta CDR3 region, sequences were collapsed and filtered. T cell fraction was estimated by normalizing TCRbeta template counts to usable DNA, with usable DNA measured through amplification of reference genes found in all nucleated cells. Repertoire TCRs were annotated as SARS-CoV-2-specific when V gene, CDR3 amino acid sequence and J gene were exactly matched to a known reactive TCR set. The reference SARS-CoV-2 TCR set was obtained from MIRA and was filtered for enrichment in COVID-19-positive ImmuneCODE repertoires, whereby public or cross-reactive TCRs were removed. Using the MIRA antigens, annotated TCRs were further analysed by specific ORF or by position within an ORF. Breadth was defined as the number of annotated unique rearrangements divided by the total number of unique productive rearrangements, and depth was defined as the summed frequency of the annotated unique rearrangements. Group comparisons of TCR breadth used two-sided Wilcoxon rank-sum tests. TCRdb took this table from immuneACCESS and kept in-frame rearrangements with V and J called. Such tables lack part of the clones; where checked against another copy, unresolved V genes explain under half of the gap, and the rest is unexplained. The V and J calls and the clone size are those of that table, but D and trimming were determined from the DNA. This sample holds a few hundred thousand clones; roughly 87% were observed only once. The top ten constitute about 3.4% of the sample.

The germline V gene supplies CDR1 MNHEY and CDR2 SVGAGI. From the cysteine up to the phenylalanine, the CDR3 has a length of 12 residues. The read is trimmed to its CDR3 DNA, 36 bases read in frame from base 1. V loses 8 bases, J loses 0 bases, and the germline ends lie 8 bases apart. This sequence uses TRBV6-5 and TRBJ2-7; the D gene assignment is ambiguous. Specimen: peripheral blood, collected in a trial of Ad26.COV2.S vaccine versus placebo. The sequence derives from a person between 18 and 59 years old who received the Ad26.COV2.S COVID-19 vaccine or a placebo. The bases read TGTGCCAGCGGATTAAGCTCCTACGAGCAGTACTTC. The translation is CASGLSSYEQYF.